The entry that follows covers one TCR beta chain sequence. J gave up 5 bases and V 1 base, and 7 bases lay outside the gene matches. Per germline, CDR1 SGHNT and CDR2 YYREEE (reference sequence). CDR3 size: 17 residues. This entry is derived from a study of blood T cell repertoires in COVID-19. On the study more broadly: The United States, Italy and Spain were the sources of the acute and convalescent COVID-19 samples. The analysed material was cDNA or gDNA that came from T cells, B-cell-depleted T cells, or PBMCs.

Study processing details: Scientists estimated how many nucleated cells there were by amplifying reference gene primers. Sequencing was performed with immunoSEQ multiplex PCR; in TCRdb, only in-frame clones are kept and a portion is missing. Clonal size and the V and J genes are those of that table, whereas D and trimming came from the DNA. Of fewer than 250,000 clones listed, about nine tenths were seen once; the top ten hold roughly 4.1%. Sequenced: peripheral blood. The clonotype originates from a man between 45 and 60 years old with acute or convalescent COVID-19. V usage is TRBV5-4 and J usage is TRBJ2-1; 12 bases match TRBD2. DNA for the CDR3: TGTGCCAGCAGCTTGCGACTAACTAGCGGGGGGAACAATGAGCAGTTCTTC. It is translated as CASSLRLTSGGNNEQFF.